The clone carrying this T cell receptor (beta chain) has just one count. Antigen: not known. TCRdb passed the RACE reads through MiXCR, listing each CDR3 protein once. Of around 300,000 distinct CDR3 sequences in the sample, about 7% were seen once. This CDR3 region has 13 residues. CDR1 and CDR2 from the germline V gene are MDHEN and SYDVKM. Trimming took 7 bases from V and 2 from J, leaving 11 bases between them. Time point noted: patch test 1, 2 weeks after DPC sensitization. Specified treatment: therapeutic diphenylcyclopropenone sensitization with weekly scalp DPC. Blood collection happened ahead of applying each patch test. These data belong to a study of human T cells and chemical hapten exposure. Study background: The scalp of each patient received a weekly diphenylcyclopropenone dose for the full roughly 24-week study. Study outcomes and limitations: TCRs exceeding 1 in 1000 frequency stayed unchanged with DPC sensitization. The study found that PT1 expanded TCR counts correlated positively with patch test score.

V usage is TRBV28 and J usage is TRBJ1-2; a possible D gene is TRBD1 (5 bases). The TCR sequence derives from a young woman with alopecia areata. Some clones in this sample may be carry-over from other donors' samples. The sequences come from whole blood, collected in connection with sensitization to the hapten diphenylcyclopropenone (DPC). This chain's CDR3 is CASKGVLNYGYTF. CDR3 coding DNA: TGTGCCAGCAAAGGGGTTTTAAACTATGGCTACACCTTC.